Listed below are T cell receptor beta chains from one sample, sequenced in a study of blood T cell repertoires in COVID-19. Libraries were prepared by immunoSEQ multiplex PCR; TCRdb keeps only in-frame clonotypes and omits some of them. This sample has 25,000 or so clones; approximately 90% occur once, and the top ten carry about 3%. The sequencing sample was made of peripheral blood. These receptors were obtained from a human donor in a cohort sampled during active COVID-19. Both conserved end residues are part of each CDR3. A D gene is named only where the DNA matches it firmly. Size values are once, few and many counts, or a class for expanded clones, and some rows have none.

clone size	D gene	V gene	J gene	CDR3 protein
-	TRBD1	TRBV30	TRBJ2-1	CAWSEGTGFFRQFF
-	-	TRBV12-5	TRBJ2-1	CASGLVREDWVYNEQFF
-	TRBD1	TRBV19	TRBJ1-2	CASSTSGTGFDYGYTF
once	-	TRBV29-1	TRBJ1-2	CSVGASYGYTF
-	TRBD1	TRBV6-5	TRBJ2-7	CASILRQGNIYEQYF
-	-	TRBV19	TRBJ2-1	CASSIQGGYNEQFF
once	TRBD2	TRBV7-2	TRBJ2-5	CASSLFQGGETQYF
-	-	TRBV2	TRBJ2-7	CASSDRKSSYEQYF
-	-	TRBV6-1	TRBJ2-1	CASSEVYGNNEQFF
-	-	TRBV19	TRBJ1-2	CASSIDTRRGYTF
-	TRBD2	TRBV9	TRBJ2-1	CASSVDGRDNEQFF
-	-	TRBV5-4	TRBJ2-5	CASSLAGTETQYF
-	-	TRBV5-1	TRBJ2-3	CASMGGNTDTQYF
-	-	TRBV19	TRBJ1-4	CASGPREFNEKLFF
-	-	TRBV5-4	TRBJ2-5	CASSLSQAQETQYF
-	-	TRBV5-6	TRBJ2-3	CASSFLSTDTQYF
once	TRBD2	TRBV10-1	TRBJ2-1	CASSELLAGGSYEQFF
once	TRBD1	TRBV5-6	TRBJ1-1	CASSSGGMAFF
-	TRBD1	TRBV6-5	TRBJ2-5	CASSPGQLETQYF
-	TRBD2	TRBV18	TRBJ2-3	CASSPLTSITDTQYF
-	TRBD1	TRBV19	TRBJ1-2	CASSISRTGNYGYTF
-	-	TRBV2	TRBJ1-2	CASSEVSGYYGYTF
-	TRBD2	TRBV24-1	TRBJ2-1	CATSAASGANEQFF
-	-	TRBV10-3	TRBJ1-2	CAISEATGSHYGYTF
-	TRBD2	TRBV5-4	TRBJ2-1	CATFDSGGGNEQFF
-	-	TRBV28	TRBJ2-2	CGIAFANTGELFF
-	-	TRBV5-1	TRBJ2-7	CASSGGGGGRSYEQYF
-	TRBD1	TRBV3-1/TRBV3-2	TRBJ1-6	CASSPRLGQALNSPLHF
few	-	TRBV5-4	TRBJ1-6	CASSLRGVFNSPLHF
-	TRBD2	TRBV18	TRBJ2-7	CASSPNSQTSGSWEQYF
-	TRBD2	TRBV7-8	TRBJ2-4	CASSLDPSGGLRNIQYF
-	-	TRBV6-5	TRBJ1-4	CASSTGTGLIEKLFF
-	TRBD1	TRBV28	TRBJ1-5	CASRVLGVGRGHQPQHF
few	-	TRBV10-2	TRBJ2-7	CASSDISYEQYF
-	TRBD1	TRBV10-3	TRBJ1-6	CAISGDRVADSPLHF
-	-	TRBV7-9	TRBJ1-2	CASSLLLSPYGYTF
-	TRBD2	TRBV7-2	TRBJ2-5	CASSGSGGGMETQYF
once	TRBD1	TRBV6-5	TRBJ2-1	CASSGTVTYNEQFF
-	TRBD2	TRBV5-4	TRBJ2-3	CASSLYKGLAWDTQYF
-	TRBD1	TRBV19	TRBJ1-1	CASRDRVATEAFF
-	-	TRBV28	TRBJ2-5	CASSLFGTSDQETQYF
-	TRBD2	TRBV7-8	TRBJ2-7	CASSAGLAYGLVF
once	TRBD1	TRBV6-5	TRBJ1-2	CASSYSGRQGSYGYTF
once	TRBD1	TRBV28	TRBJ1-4	CASRGGGWEKLFF
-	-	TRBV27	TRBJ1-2	CASSMTANYGYTF
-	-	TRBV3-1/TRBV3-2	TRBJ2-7	CASSRTETYEQYF
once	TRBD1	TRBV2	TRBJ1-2	CASSGLQGLEGYTF
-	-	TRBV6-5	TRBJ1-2	CASAGEWRYGYTF